These 14 T cell receptor beta chains were all obtained from the same sample, sequenced in a study of T cell repertoires in cytomegalovirus infection (dated by TCRdb to between 2018 and 2020). Reads for this sample came from an Illumina HiSeq 1500. Using fastp at Q25 and MiXCR, TCRdb reprocessed the public reads and kept productive beta chains. Each entry is one CDR3 protein sequence, shown with its most common DNA and genes. The sample has 400,000 to 550,000 distinct CDR3 sequences on record, roughly 12% of them singletons. The ten largest clones take up about 9.4% of the sample. Input material: PBMCs. The receptors stem from a human donor in good health (CMV status not recorded). Some clones in this sample may be carry-over from other donors' samples.

This clonotype was detected only a few times. The rearrangement uses TRBV18 and TRBJ1-4, with D perhaps matching TRBD1 (6 bases). V gave up 1 base and J gave up 7 bases, with 10 bases separating them. Looked up from germline, CDR1 is KGHSH and CDR2 is LQKENI. This CDR3 spans 14 amino acids. CDR3 region: CASSPRGGGEKLFF. DNA of the CDR3: TGTGCCAGCTCACCACGAGGAGGGGGTGAAAAACTGTTTTTT.

This clonotype came up many times. The rearrangement joins TRBV7-9 to TRBJ1-5; D gene uncertain. V gave up 1 base and J gave up 4 bases, with 2 bases separating them. This CDR3 has 12 residues. Germline V gives CDR1 SEHNR, CDR2 FQNEAQ (reference sequence). The CDR3 region is CASSLENQPQHF. The CDR3 DNA follows: TGTGCCAGCAGCTTAGAAAATCAGCCCCAGCATTTT.

At least ten counts were recorded for this clonotype. The chain is built from TRBV20-1 and TRBJ2-3; D is undetermined. Between the trimmed V and J ends, which lost 3 bases and 2 bases, there was a span of 0 bases. CDR3 size: 10 residues. Germline-derived CDR1 and CDR2 are DFQATT and SNEGSKA (reference sequence). CDR3 nucleotide sequence: TGCAGTGCTAGCACAGATACGCAGTATTTT. Protein product: CSASTDTQYF.

The sample holds one count of this clonotype. The genes are TRBV12-3 or TRBV12-4 and TRBJ1-2, with TRBD1 identical over 10 bases. The CDR3 has 13 amino acids. V dropped 6 bases and J dropped 8; count of bases not matched to a gene: 6. The CDR3 reads CASSLTGGIGYTF. The CDR3 nucleotides read TGTGCCAGCAGCCTGACAGGGGGCATAGGCTACACCTTC.

This clonotype came up a few times. This sequence joins TRBV5-5 and TRBJ2-5, with TRBD1 as a possible D gene (7 bases). The germline gives CDR1 SGHKS, CDR2 YYEKEE (reference sequence). V was cut by 1 base and J by 6 bases, with 13 bases left in between. The CDR3 is 14 amino acids. The chain's CDR3 is CASSLNSGGKTQYF. DNA for the CDR3: TGTGCCAGCAGCTTGAACTCAGGGGGGAAGACCCAGTACTTC.

This clonotype was counted only a few times. This rearrangement joins TRBV19 to TRBJ2-7; either TRBD1 or TRBD2 may supply D (5 bases each). Germline V lookup: CDR1 LNHDA, CDR2 SQIVND (reference sequence). The CDR3 spans 13 residues. Trimming shortened V by 3 bases and J by 6 bases, and 12 bases separated the two germline ends. The CDR3 is CASSIAGTSEQYF. The CDR3 coding sequence is TGTGCCAGTAGTATCGCAGGGACCTCCGAGCAGTACTTC.

The rearrangement uses TRBV18 and TRBJ1-1; D is ambiguous. The CDR3 sequence is 13 residues long. The V end was cut by 3 bases, the J end by 5 bases, with 10 bases between. CDR1 KGHSH and CDR2 LQKENI come from the germline V gene. CDR3 residues: CASSPSYETEAFF. Here the CDR3 DNA reads TGTGCCAGCTCACCCTCTTACGAAACTGAAGCTTTCTTT.

This clonotype was recorded at least ten times. The CDR3 sequence is CASSGDGNTGELFF. The CDR3 DNA reads TGTGCCAGCAGTGGGGACGGGAACACCGGGGAGCTGTTTTTT. The J gene is TRBJ2-2, the V gene TRBV12-3 or TRBV12-4; possibly TRBD1 or TRBD2 for D (5 bases each). CDR3 length equals 14 residues. The V and J ends lost 5 bases and 1 base respectively, with 8 bases between them.

This clonotype was found a few times. The gene calls are TRBV7-9 and TRBJ2-5; D unresolved. Germline V gives CDR1 SEHNR, CDR2 FQNEAQ (reference sequence). The V end lost 8 bases, the J end lost 2 bases, and 15 bases lay between the germline ends. The CDR3 runs 14 residues. CDR3 sequence (DNA): TGTGCCAGCTTTCATGCGGCTTCTCAAGAGACCCAGTACTTC. Protein: CASFHAASQETQYF.

This clonotype was detected a few times. The gene calls are TRBV7-9 and TRBJ2-7; 7 bases are a match to TRBD1. Germline CDR1 reads SEHNR; CDR2 reads FQNEAQ (reference sequence). There are 15 residues in the CDR3. Losses at the gene ends were 3 bases for V and 3 bases for J; bases not matched to a gene: 8. This CDR3 reads CASSFSRQGGYEQYF. In DNA form, the CDR3 reads TGTGCCAGCAGCTTTTCCCGACAGGGCGGCTACGAGCAGTACTTC.

A few counts support this clonotype. The chain joins TRBV27 to TRBJ2-2; TRBD1 matches 7 bases. The CDR3 extends over 15 amino acids. J gave up 1 base and V 7 bases, and 6 bases lay outside the gene matches. Germline V CDR1 and CDR2: MNHEY, SMNVEV (reference sequence). The CDR3 loop is CASTKGQRNTGELFF. Here the CDR3 DNA reads TGTGCCAGCACTAAGGGACAGAGGAACACCGGGGAGCTGTTTTTT.

This chain joins TRBV20-1 and TRBJ2-7; possible D gene TRBD2, 5 bases. This CDR3 has 13 residues. The germline gives CDR1 DFQATT, CDR2 SNEGSKA (reference sequence). The germline V and J ends were trimmed by 1 base and 3 bases, with 10 bases remaining between them. The CDR3 here is CSARAGTYYEQYF. DNA for the CDR3: TGCAGTGCTAGAGCGGGAACTTACTACGAGCAGTACTTC.

This clonotype was recorded many times. The chain uses TRBV27 and TRBJ1-2; no clear D gene. The germline V gene encodes CDR1 MNHEY and CDR2 SMNVEV (reference sequence). There are 14 residues in the CDR3. V was trimmed by 3 bases and J by 4 bases, leaving 12 bases between them. The CDR3 spells CASSFGPARYGYTF. CDR3 sequence (DNA): TGTGCCAGCAGTTTCGGCCCAGCTCGCTATGGCTACACCTTC.

This clonotype was counted many times. CDR3 DNA: TGTGCCAGCAGTTTATTGGAATACGACTATGGCTACACCTTC. This gives the protein CASSLLEYDYGYTF. This rearrangement joins TRBV12-3 or TRBV12-4 to TRBJ1-2; D gene ambiguous. There are 14 residues in the CDR3. V lost 2 bases and J lost 3, with 10 bases in between.